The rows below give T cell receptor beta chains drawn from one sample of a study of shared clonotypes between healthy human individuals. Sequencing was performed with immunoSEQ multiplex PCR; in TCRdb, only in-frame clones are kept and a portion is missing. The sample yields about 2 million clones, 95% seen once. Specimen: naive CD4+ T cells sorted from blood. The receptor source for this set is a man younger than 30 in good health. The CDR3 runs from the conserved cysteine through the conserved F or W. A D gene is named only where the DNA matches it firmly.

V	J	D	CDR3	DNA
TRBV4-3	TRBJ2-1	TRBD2	CASSQDLAAGGVNEQFF	TGCGCCAGCAGCCAAGATCTTGCAGCGGGAGGTGTAAATGAGCAGTTCTTC
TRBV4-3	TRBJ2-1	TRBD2	CASSHNGIAGINEQFF	TGCGCCAGCAGCCACAACGGGATAGCGGGAATCAATGAGCAGTTCTTC
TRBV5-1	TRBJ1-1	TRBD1	CASSPETGAATEAFF	TGCGCCAGCAGCCCAGAGACAGGGGCCGCTACTGAAGCTTTCTTT
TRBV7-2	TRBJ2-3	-	CASSLAPRATDTQYF	TGTGCCAGCAGTTTGGCACCTCGGGCCACGGATACGCAGTATTTT
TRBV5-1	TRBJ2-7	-	CASSLKARDEQYF	TGCGCCAGCAGCTTGAAGGCCAGGGACGAGCAGTACTTC
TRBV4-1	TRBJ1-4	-	CASSQTQGWGEKLFF	TGCGCCAGCAGCCAGACACAGGGATGGGGTGAAAAACTGTTTTTT
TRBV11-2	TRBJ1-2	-	CASSSHFGYGYTF	TGTGCCAGCAGCTCGCATTTCGGCTATGGCTACACCTTC
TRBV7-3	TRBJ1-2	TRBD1	CASSPSGTGGDGYTF	TGTGCCAGCAGCCCCTCCGGGACAGGGGGCGACGGCTACACCTTC
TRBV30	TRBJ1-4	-	CAWSNRGTNEKLFF	TGTGCCTGGAGTAATAGGGGGACTAATGAAAAACTGTTTTTT
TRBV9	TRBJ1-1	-	CASSPTLNTEAFF	TGTGCCAGCAGCCCGACATTGAACACTGAAGCTTTCTTT
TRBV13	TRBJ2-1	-	CASSLAPAAWWNNEQFF	TGTGCCAGCAGCTTAGCCCCTGCAGCGTGGTGGAACAATGAGCAGTTCTTC
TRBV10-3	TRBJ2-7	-	CAISESAYEQYF	TGTGCCATCAGTGAGTCTGCGTACGAGCAGTACTTC